The next 29 T cell receptor beta chains were all read from a single sample in a study of regulatory T cells in long-lasting Graves disease. Sequencing libraries for TCR beta were prepared with iRepertoire HTBI primers and Arm-PCR of CDR3 regions. TCRdb ran MiXCR on the multiplex PCR reads and lists one entry per CDR3 protein. The sample carries a few hundred thousand distinct CDR3 sequences, roughly 21% recorded once. Described time point: persistent/refractory GD, antithyroid drugs over 5 years with positive TRAb. Researchers made the TCR library from RNA that was extracted from PBMCs. Source: peripheral blood mononuclear cells (PBMCs), taken when the disease was refractory, from a patient treated with antithyroid drugs. Source of these receptors: a female donor with Graves disease.

This clonotype occurred many times. The V call is TRBV28, the J call TRBJ1-6, with D unresolved. The germline gives CDR1 MDHEN, CDR2 SYDVKM. CDR3 size: 12 residues. The V and J ends lost 5 bases and 14 bases respectively, with 13 bases between them. This CDR3 is CASSTGLLSLHF. As DNA, the CDR3 is TGTGCCAGCAGTACGGGTCTCTTGTCCCTCCACTTT.

The table lists this clonotype with many counts. The genes are TRBV11-1 and TRBJ1-1, with TRBD1 as a possible D gene (5 bases). Trimming removed 7 bases from V and 2 bases from J, with 17 bases in between. The CDR3 extends over 15 amino acids. The V gene's germline CDR1 is SGHAT and CDR2 FQDESV (reference sequence). CDR3 amino acids: CASKFEAGINTEAFF. The CDR3 nucleotides read TGTGCCAGCAAGTTCGAAGCAGGGATAAACACTGAAGCTTTCTTT. The entire variable domain, with the rest obtained from reference TRBV11-1 and TRBJ1-1, is as follows: EAEVAQSPRYKITEKSQAVAFWCDPISGHATLYWYRQILGQGPELLVQFQDESVVDDSQLPKDRFSAERLKGVDSTLKIQPAELGDSAMYLCASKFEAGINTEAFFGQGTRLTVV.

This clonotype was observed many times. The CDR3 sequence: CASRQMTGHNQPQHF. In DNA, the CDR3 is TGTGCCAGCAGGCAAATGACAGGTCACAATCAGCCCCAGCATTTT. The chain has TRBV28 and TRBJ1-5; weak D call: TRBD1 (6 bases). Trimming left V 6 bases short and J 3 bases short, with 15 bases between. Germline V gene sequence: CDR1 MDHEN, CDR2 SYDVKM. There are 15 residues in the CDR3.

Note on this clonotype: This may be a read error: a much more frequent sequence differs by one nucleotide. This CDR3 fails to terminate in the conserved phenylalanine or tryptophan, so it likely reflects a read error. The chain is built from TRBV28 and TRBJ2-4; D is unresolved. The V gene's germline CDR1 is MDHEN and CDR2 SYDVKM. V gave up 5 bases and J gave up 4 bases, with 12 bases separating them. This CDR3 comprises 14 residues. The CDR3 reads CASSIGIQKNIQYV. The CDR3 DNA reads TGTGCCAGCAGTATAGGGATACAGAAAAACATTCAGTACGTC.

This clonotype was counted between two and nine times. The chain recombines TRBV6-1 with TRBJ2-4, with D perhaps TRBD1 or TRBD2 (5 bases each). This CDR3 has 15 residues. V was cut by 4 bases and J by 9 bases, with 19 bases left in between. Germline CDR1 MNHNS, CDR2 SASEGT. The CDR3 loop reads CASSGLRDPWGIQYF. The CDR3 bases are TGTGCCAGCAGTGGGCTCCGGGACCCATGGGGCATTCAGTACTTC.

This clonotype occurred a few times. The V call is TRBV2, the J call TRBJ1-5; D perhaps matches TRBD1 (5 bases). Looked up from germline, CDR1 is SNHLY and CDR2 is FYNNEI. CDR3 length equals 14 residues. Trimming took 2 bases from V and 4 from J, leaving 9 bases between them. The CDR3 sequence is CASSENGGNQPQHF. CDR3 sequence (DNA): TGTGCCAGCAGTGAAAATGGGGGGAATCAGCCCCAGCATTTT.

In this sample, this clonotype turned up many times. The chain employs TRBV28 and TRBJ2-4, with D perhaps TRBD1 (7 bases). Trimming pared 5 bases from V and 1 base from J, leaving 12 bases between. CDR1 is MDHEN, CDR2 SYDVKM, per germline. The CDR3 extends over 15 amino acids. CDR3 region: CASSPSGGAKNIQYF. CDR3 sequence (DNA): TGTGCCAGCAGTCCGTCAGGGGGGGCCAAAAACATTCAGTACTTC.

The chain couples TRBV18 to TRBJ2-6; D perhaps matches TRBD1 (5 bases). The V gene's germline CDR1 is KGHSH and CDR2 LQKENI. Deletions cut 4 bases from V and 2 bases from J, with 12 bases between. The CDR3 sequence is 16 residues long. In DNA, the CDR3 is TGTGCCAGCTCACGTCCGTTCAGGGCTGGGGCCAACGTCCTGACTTTC. Protein: CASSRPFRAGANVLTF.

This clonotype was found many times. The chain is built from TRBV18 and TRBJ1-5, with D maybe TRBD1 (5 bases). The length of the CDR3 is 13 residues. Between the trimmed V and J ends, which lost 2 bases and 7 bases, there was a span of 9 bases. Germline lookup yields CDR1 KGHSH and CDR2 LQKENI. This CDR3 is CASSPGTGQPQHF. CDR3 sequence (DNA): TGTGCCAGCTCACCAGGGACGGGGCAGCCCCAGCATTTT.

In this sample, this clonotype turned up a few times. The V and J genes are TRBV7-3 and TRBJ1-2; no definite D call. The CDR3 has 15 residues. V was clipped by 2 bases and J by 3 bases, with 13 bases between them. CDR1 is SGHTA, CDR2 FQGTGA, per germline. This chain's CDR3 is CASSLYGSSYYGYTF. DNA of the CDR3: TGTGCCAGCAGCTTATACGGGAGTTCGTACTATGGCTACACCTTC.

The V gene is TRBV20-1, the J gene TRBJ2-7, with TRBD2 identical over 8 bases. This CDR3 is built from 12 residues. The germline V gene encodes CDR1 DFQATT and CDR2 SNEGSKA (reference sequence). J gave up 3 bases and V 7 bases, and 5 bases lay outside the gene matches. The CDR3 sequence: CSGAGEFYEQYF. As DNA, the CDR3 is TGCAGTGGAGCGGGAGAATTCTACGAGCAGTACTTC.

Concerning this clonotype: This may come from a read error, since a much larger clone is one base off. The genes are TRBV2 and TRBJ1-5; the D is unclear. This CDR3 contains 16 residues. Germline loops: CDR1 SNHLY, CDR2 FYNNEI. The CDR3 loop reads CVSSELEGLGNQPQHF. CDR3 coding DNA: TGTGTCAGCAGTGAATTGGAGGGCCTGGGAAATCAGCCCCAGCATTTT.

J is TRBJ2-5 and V is TRBV3-1, with a weak D call TRBD2 (5 bases). The germline CDR1 and CDR2 sequences are LGHDT and YNNKEL (reference sequence). The CDR3 has 14 residues. V was trimmed by 1 base and J by 2 bases, leaving 8 bases between them. The CDR3 protein is CASSQAAVQETQYF. Here the CDR3 DNA reads TGTGCCAGCAGCCAAGCAGCGGTTCAAGAGACCCAGTACTTC.

This clonotype has a count of ten or more. The gene calls are TRBV27 and TRBJ1-4; D is uncertain. The CDR3 spans 14 residues. The V gene lost 2 bases and the J gene lost 2 bases, with 6 bases spanning the gap. The germline V gene has CDR1 MNHEY and CDR2 SMNVEV (reference sequence). CDR3 sequence: CASSLDGTNEKLFF. The CDR3, as DNA: TGTGCCAGCAGTTTAGATGGGACTAATGAAAAACTGTTTTTT.

This clonotype was seen ten or more times. V gene TRBV28 combines with J gene TRBJ2-7; tentatively, D is TRBD2 (5 bases). Trimming shortened V by 7 bases and J by 4 bases, and 11 bases separated the two germline ends. CDR3 length equals 12 residues. Per the germline V gene, CDR1 is MDHEN and CDR2 is SYDVKM. CDR3 sequence reads: CASTVGAYEQYF. As DNA, the CDR3 is TGTGCCAGCACCGTGGGAGCTTACGAGCAGTACTTC.

The CDR3 protein is CASLEDRGTYEQYF. CDR3 nucleotides: TGTGCCAGCCTTGAAGACAGGGGCACCTACGAGCAGTACTTC. This rearrangement joins TRBV2 to TRBJ2-7; 8 nucleotides line up with TRBD1. Germline V lookup: CDR1 SNHLY, CDR2 FYNNEI. CDR3 length equals 14 residues. After removal of 8 bases from V and 2 bases from J, the junction contained 8 bases not matched to a gene.

The CDR3 sequence is CASSKSEGGSYEQYF. The CDR3 nucleotides read TGTGCCAGTAGTAAGTCCGAGGGGGGATCCTACGAGCAGTACTTC. The chain combines TRBV19 with TRBJ2-7; either TRBD1 or TRBD2 may supply D (6 bases each). CDR3 length: 15 residues. Trimming stripped 4 bases from V and 1 base from J, with 14 bases between. Germline CDR1 LNHDA, CDR2 SQIVND (reference sequence).

This clonotype was detected ten times or more. The V and J genes are TRBV30 and TRBJ1-1; unclear D gene. Germline V gene sequence: CDR1 GTSNPN, CDR2 SVGIG (reference sequence). Trimming removed 0 bases at V and 3 bases at J, with 11 bases between. The CDR3 contains 14 residues. This CDR3 is CAWSVDWTYTEAFF. Written as DNA, the CDR3 is TGTGCCTGGAGTGTAGACTGGACCTACACTGAAGCTTTCTTT.

The sample holds a few counts of this clonotype. The chain links TRBV5-1 to TRBJ1-2; D call uncertain. CDR3 length: 13 residues. Germline V CDR1 and CDR2: SGHRS, YFSETQ. V was pared by 3 bases and J by 8 bases, with 14 bases between. The CDR3 nucleotides read TGCGCCAGCAGCTACGACTGGTTAGGGGGCTACACCTTC. Its protein product is CASSYDWLGGYTF.

A remark on this clonotype: The junction and the germline gene differ at one end; a read error may be behind it. This chain links TRBV27 with TRBJ2-2; 9 nucleotides agree with TRBD2. This CDR3 has 16 residues. The germline V gene encodes CDR1 MNHEY and CDR2 SMNVEV (reference sequence). Here the CDR3 DNA reads TGTGCCAGCAGTCCACAGCGGGAGGTTAACACCGGGGGGCTGTTTTTT. Amino acids: CASSPQREVNTGGLFF.

This clonotype came up many times. The rearrangement links TRBV2 to TRBJ2-7; 7 bases align to TRBD1. The V and J ends lost 6 bases and 6 bases, in that order; junction bases with no gene match: 11. The CDR3 extends over 14 amino acids. CDR1 SNHLY and CDR2 FYNNEI come from the germline V gene. CDR3 coding DNA: TGTGCCAGCAGCTCCGGGACAGTCGGCATCGAGCAGTACTTC. This gives the protein CASSSGTVGIEQYF. The full variable domain, rest sourced from reference TRBV2 and TRBJ2-7, is EPEVTQTPSHQVTQMGQEVILRCVPISNHLYFYWYRQILGQKVEFLVSFYNNEISEKSEIFDDQFSVERPDGSNFTLKIRSTKLEDSAMYFCASSSGTVGIEQYFGPGTRLTVT.

V gene TRBV6-1 combines with J gene TRBJ2-1, with 11 positions matching TRBD2. The CDR3 consists of 15 residues. CDR1 is MNHNS and CDR2 is SASEGT in the germline V gene. The junction had 5 bases not matched to a gene; V was cut back by 6 bases and J by 4 bases. This CDR3 reads CASSLTSGNYNEQFF. The CDR3 nucleotides read TGTGCCAGCAGCTTGACTAGCGGGAATTACAATGAGCAGTTCTTC.

This clonotype appeared many times. The chain employs TRBV28 and TRBJ2-5; maybe TRBD1 (6 bases). CDR1 is MDHEN, CDR2 SYDVKM, per germline. The V gene lost 1 base and the J gene lost 1 base, with 13 bases spanning the gap. This CDR3 comprises 16 residues. The CDR3 loop reads CASSLSTGPAQETQYF. As DNA, the CDR3 is TGTGCCAGCAGTTTATCAACAGGGCCAGCCCAAGAGACCCAGTACTTC.

The J gene is TRBJ2-5, the V gene TRBV11-2; 11 nucleotides align to TRBD2. V trimming: 2 bases; J trimming: 1 base; junction bases outside the gene matches: 3. Germline CDR1 and CDR2: SGHAT and FQNNGV. The CDR3 has 16 amino acids. The CDR3 reads CASSLTGTSGQETQYF. The CDR3 DNA reads as TGTGCCAGCAGCTTAACGGGGACTAGCGGCCAAGAGACCCAGTACTTC. Complete variable domain (other parts from reference TRBV11-2 and TRBJ2-5): EAGVAQSPRYKIIEKRQSVAFWCNPISGHATLYWYQQILGQGPKLLIQFQNNGVVDDSQLPKDRFSAERLKGVDSTLKIQPAKLEDSAVYLCASSLTGTSGQETQYFGPGTRLLVL.

This clonotype was picked up a small number of times. The chain is built from TRBV7-8 and TRBJ2-7, with 9 bases fitting TRBD2. V trimming: 2 bases; J trimming: 5 bases; junction bases outside the gene matches: 7. The germline V gene encodes CDR1 SGHVS and CDR2 FQNEAQ. This CDR3 is built from 15 residues. CDR3 coding DNA: TGTGCCAGCAGCTTATTCGATAGCGGGAGCGACGAGCAGTACTTC. It yields the protein CASSLFDSGSDEQYF.

For this clonotype: This may be a read error: a much more frequent sequence differs by one nucleotide. This rearrangement joins TRBV7-9 to TRBJ2-2, with TRBD2 identical over 16 bases. Germline trimming cut 5 bases from V and 6 bases from J; bases unmatched to any gene: 6. Germline V gives CDR1 SEHNR, CDR2 FQNEAQ (reference sequence). CDR3 length: 17 residues. The CDR3 sequence: CASSPGLAGGPSGELFF. CDR3 nucleotides: TGTGCCAGCAGCCCGGGACTAGCGGGAGGGCCGTCCGGGGAGCTGTTTTTT.

This clonotype was found many times. The chain recombines TRBV10-3 with TRBJ2-7; D possibly uses TRBD1 or TRBD2 (5 bases each). CDR3 length equals 15 residues. V lost 2 bases, J lost 3 bases, and 14 bases lay in between. Germline V lookup: CDR1 ENHRY, CDR2 SYGVKD. This CDR3 reads CAISENDSGSYEQYF. The CDR3 coding sequence is TGTGCCATCAGTGAGAACGACTCAGGGAGCTACGAGCAGTACTTC.

Notes on this clonotype: Just one base apart from a much larger clone, this may be a read error. The rearrangement links TRBV7-2 to TRBJ1-1; D not certain. The CDR3 sequence is 11 residues long. Deletions cut 4 bases from V and 9 bases from J, with 9 bases between. The V gene's germline CDR1 is SGHTA and CDR2 FQGNSA. This CDR3 is CASSSGPQAFF. The CDR3 DNA is TGTGCCAGCAGCTCTGGACCCCAAGCTTTCTTT.

This clonotype was detected many times. The V call is TRBV11-2, the J call TRBJ1-2; maybe TRBD1 (5 bases). This CDR3 has 14 amino acids. Trimming took 6 bases from V and 4 from J, leaving 15 bases between them. Germline CDR1 is SGHAT and CDR2 is FQNNGV. In nucleotides, the CDR3 is TGTGCCAGCAGGGGCGCAGGGTCGGGCTATGGCTACACCTTC. Its translation is CASRGAGSGYGYTF.